The T cell receptor (beta chain) described here comes from a study of T cell changes during pregnancy in multiple sclerosis. J lost 4 bases, V lost 7 bases, and 9 bases had no gene match. The CDR3 runs to 15 residues. The germline gives CDR1 SNHLY, CDR2 FYNNEI. Clones were read by immunoSEQ multiplex PCR, and TCRdb kept only the in-frame ones, dropping some. This table holds 55,000 to 70,000 clones, nearly 90% found once. The clonotype comes from a female donor with multiple sclerosis, enrolled in a pregnancy study. The source material was peripheral blood, sampled in the first trimester of pregnancy. The V and J genes are TRBV2 and TRBJ2-7, with 11 nucleotides matching TRBD2. Here the CDR3 reads CASKFSGGEVYEQYF. The CDR3 DNA reads as TGTGCCAGCAAATTTAGCGGGGGGGAGGTTTACGAGCAGTACTTC. Full variable domain (remainder filled in from reference TRBV2 and TRBJ2-7): EPEVTQTPSHQVTQMGQEVILRCVPISNHLYFYWYRQILGQKVEFLVSFYNNEISEKSEIFDDQFSVERPDGSNFTLKIRSTKLEDSAMYFCASKFSGGEVYEQYFGPGTRLTVT.